The 8 T cell receptor beta chains given below trace back to one sample, sequenced in a study of blood T cell repertoires in COVID-19. Clones were read by immunoSEQ multiplex PCR, and TCRdb kept only the in-frame ones, dropping some. The table shows about 94,000 clones, with over 70% occurring only once. The sample comprised peripheral blood. These receptors were obtained from a human donor in a cohort sampled during active COVID-19.

This chain joins TRBV29-1 and TRBJ2-7; 12 positions match TRBD2. Germline V gene lookup returns CDR1 SQVTM and CDR2 ANQGSEA. The CDR3 is made up of 14 amino acids. Trimming cost V 4 bases and J 2 bases; bases outside gene matches: 3. CDR3 amino acids: CSVAGLAGTYEQYF. CDR3 nucleotides: TGCAGCGTTGCGGGACTAGCGGGTACCTACGAGCAGTACTTC.

The chain recombines TRBV6-2 or TRBV6-3 with TRBJ1-1; tentative D call: TRBD1 (5 bases). Trimming shortened V by 3 bases and J by 4 bases, and 9 bases separated the two germline ends. Germline V gene lookup returns CDR1 MNHEY and CDR2 SVGEGT. The CDR3 is 13 amino acids. Written as DNA, the CDR3 is TGTGCCAGCAGTTATGGGGGGGTCACTGAAGCTTTCTTT. The encoded protein is CASSYGGVTEAFF.

This chain connects TRBV5-1 to TRBJ2-3; 9 nucleotides line up with TRBD2. The CDR3 has 17 residues. CDR1 and CDR2 from the germline V gene are SGHRS and YFSETQ. After removal of 0 bases from V and 4 bases from J, the junction contained 9 bases not matched to a gene. In nucleotides, the CDR3 is TGCGCCAGCAGCTTGGTTGCGGGAGGGATTGGTGCAGATACGCAGTATTTT. It is translated as CASSLVAGGIGADTQYF.

CDR3 loop: CASSPTGDQIGANVLTF. The CDR3 nucleotides read TGTGCCAGCAGCCCCACAGGGGACCAGATCGGGGCCAACGTCCTGACTTTC. The chain links TRBV7-3 to TRBJ2-6; 7 bases align to TRBD1. CDR3 size: 17 residues. Per the germline V gene, CDR1 is SGHTA and CDR2 is FQGTGA. Trimming took 5 bases from V and 4 from J; bases not matched to a gene: 11.

The chain employs TRBV18 and TRBJ1-5, with 8 bases matching TRBD1. CDR1 and CDR2 (germline): KGHSH, LQKENI. Losses at the gene ends were 2 bases for V and 5 bases for J; bases not matched to a gene: 2. There are 14 residues in the CDR3. CDR3 sequence: CASSPGTGYQPQHF. CDR3 DNA sequence: TGTGCCAGCTCACCAGGGACAGGATATCAGCCCCAGCATTTT.

The CDR3 is CASSWDSNYNEQFF. The DNA of the CDR3 is TGTGCCAGCAGTTGGGACTCGAATTACAATGAGCAGTTCTTC. The chain has TRBV6-5 and TRBJ2-1, with D possibly TRBD2 on 6 matching bases. Trimming cost V 4 bases and J 4 bases, with 11 bases left between them. This CDR3 spans 14 amino acids. The germline V gene has CDR1 MNHEY and CDR2 SVGAGI.

CDR3 coding DNA: TGTGCCAGCAGTCGGACTTTCCAAGAGACCCAGTACTTC. Translating gives CASSRTFQETQYF. This sequence joins TRBV2 and TRBJ2-5; D perhaps matches TRBD2 (5 bases). V lost 5 bases and J lost 1, with 8 bases in between. The CDR3 loop spans 13 amino acids. The V gene's germline CDR1 is SNHLY and CDR2 FYNNEI.

CDR3 bases: TGTGCCAGCAGTTACTCGCGGCAGAGACTTCCTCCGGAGCAGTACTTC. It yields the protein CASSYSRQRLPPEQYF. The V and J genes are TRBV6-5 and TRBJ2-7; no clear D. This CDR3 comprises 16 residues. The V gene lost 0 bases and the J gene lost 7 bases, with 19 bases spanning the gap. Germline V lookup: CDR1 MNHEY, CDR2 SVGAGI.